The present entry profiles one TCR beta chain with its context. Antigen: not known. The source of the sample is a study of T cells expressing NK-cell markers. At the level of the study: Sorted T-cell subsets CD3+CD56+NKG2C+, CD3+CD56+NKG2C- and CD3+CD56-NKG2C+ were TCR beta-sequenced. Study conclusions and caveats: Of the CD8+ T cell pool in more than 5 donors, roughly 1.0-8% was accounted for by dominant NKG2C+ clonotypes.

There are 14 residues in the CDR3. From germline, CDR1 is ENHRY and CDR2 SYGVKD. TCRdb reprocessed the 5' RACE reads and keeps a single row for each CDR3 protein, giving no DNA. This sample's table reports approximately 550,000 distinct CDR3 sequences. Specimen: blood T cells: a sorted CD56 or NKG2C T cell subset, CD4+ or CD8+ T cells, or bulk PBMC T cells (not recorded which). The source of this sequence is a man younger than 35 in good health. J is TRBJ2-3 and V is TRBV10-3; TCRdb's D call of TRBD2 is untestable without DNA. Here the CDR3 reads CASSGRPGTDTQYF.